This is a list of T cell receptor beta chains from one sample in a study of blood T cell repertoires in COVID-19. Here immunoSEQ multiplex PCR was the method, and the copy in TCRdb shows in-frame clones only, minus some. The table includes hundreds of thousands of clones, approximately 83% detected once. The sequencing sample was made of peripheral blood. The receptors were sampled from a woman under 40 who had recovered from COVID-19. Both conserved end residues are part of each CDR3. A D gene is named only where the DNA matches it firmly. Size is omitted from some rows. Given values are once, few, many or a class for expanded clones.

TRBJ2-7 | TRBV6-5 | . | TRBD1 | TGTGCCAGCACTCTAGGGACAGGGTCCTACGAGCAGTACTTC | CASTLGTGSYEQYF
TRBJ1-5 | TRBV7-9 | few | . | TGTGCCAGCAGCTTATTCCCGGGGTCTCAGCCCCAGCATTTT | CASSLFPGSQPQHF
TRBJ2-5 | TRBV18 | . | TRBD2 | TGTGCCAGCTCACCTGGGATAGCGGGACAAGAGACCCAGTACTTC | CASSPGIAGQETQYF
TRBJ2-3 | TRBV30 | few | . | TGTGCCTGGAGTGTATGGCGGGGCCGAAAAGATACGCAGTATTTT | CAWSVWRGRKDTQYF
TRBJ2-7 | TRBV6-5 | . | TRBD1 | TGTGCCAGCAGGAGACAGGGGGAAGACGAGCAGTACTTC | CASRRQGEDEQYF
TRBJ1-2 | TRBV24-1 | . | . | TGTGCCACCAGTGACCCCGCTGAGCCTGGCTACACCTTC | CATSDPAEPGYTF
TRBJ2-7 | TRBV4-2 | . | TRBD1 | TGTGCCAGCAGCCAAGGGCAGGGGGTTAAGCAGTACTTC | CASSQGQGVKQYF
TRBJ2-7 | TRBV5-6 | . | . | TGTGCCAGCAGCTCCCGGTTAGCCGCTACCTACGAGCAGTACTTC | CASSSRLAATYEQYF
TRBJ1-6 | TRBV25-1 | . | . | TGTGCCAGCACCCGAAGGGGCAGTAATTCACCCCTCCACTTT | CASTRRGSNSPLHF
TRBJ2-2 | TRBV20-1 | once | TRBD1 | TGCAGTGCTAGTTGGGACAGGGGGCTCACCGGGGAGCTGTTTTTT | CSASWDRGLTGELFF
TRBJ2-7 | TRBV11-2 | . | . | TGTGCCAGCATGCTGACAGCCTCCTACGAGCAGTACTTC | CASMLTASYEQYF
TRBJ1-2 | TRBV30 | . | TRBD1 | TGTGCCTGGAGTGTAGAGAAGGGACAGGGGGCTTTCTATGGCTACACCTTC | CAWSVEKGQGAFYGYTF
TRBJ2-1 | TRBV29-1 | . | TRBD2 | TGCAGCGTTGATGGCCTAGCGGGGGACAATGAGCAGTTCTTC | CSVDGLAGDNEQFF
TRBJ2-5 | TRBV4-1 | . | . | TGCGCCAGCAGCCAGCTAACAGGTTCTCAAGAGACCCAGTACTTC | CASSQLTGSQETQYF
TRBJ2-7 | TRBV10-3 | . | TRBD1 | TGTGCCATCAGTGACCAGGGGGCTTCCTACGAGCAGTACTTC | CAISDQGASYEQYF
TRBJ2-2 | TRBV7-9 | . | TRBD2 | TGTGCCAGGAGGACTAGCGATGCCGGGGAGCTGTTTTTT | CARRTSDAGELFF
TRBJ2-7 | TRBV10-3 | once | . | TGTGCCATCGGGGGGACAGCCACCTACGAGCAGTACTTC | CAIGGTATYEQYF
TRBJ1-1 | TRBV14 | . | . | TGTGCCAGCAGCCAAGGAGGGTTGGGGAACACTGAAGCTTTCTTT | CASSQGGLGNTEAFF
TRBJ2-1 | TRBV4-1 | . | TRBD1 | TGCGCCAGCAGCCAACCGGGACAGGGGCTGGATGAGCAGTTCTTC | CASSQPGQGLDEQFF
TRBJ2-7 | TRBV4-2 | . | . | TGTGCCAGCAGCCAGGGGACTCAAGCCTACGAGCAGTACTTC | CASSQGTQAYEQYF
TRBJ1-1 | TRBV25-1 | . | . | TGTGCCAGCAGTGAGCAGGGTTTCGGGTTAGCTTTCTTT | CASSEQGFGLAFF
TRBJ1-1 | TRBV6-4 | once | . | TGTGCCAGCACCAAGAACGGGATGACTGAAGCTTTCTTT | CASTKNGMTEAFF
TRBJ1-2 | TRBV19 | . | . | TGTGCCAGTAGTATAGACACAGTCTATGGCTACACCTTC | CASSIDTVYGYTF
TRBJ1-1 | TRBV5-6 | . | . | TGTGCCAGCAGCTTAGTGGGCCTGAACACTGAAGCTTTCTTT | CASSLVGLNTEAFF
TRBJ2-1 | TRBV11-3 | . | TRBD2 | TGTGCCAGCAGCTTAGGCAGCGGGAGCTTATACAATGAGCAGTTCTTC | CASSLGSGSLYNEQFF
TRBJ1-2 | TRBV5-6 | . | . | TGTGCCAGCAGCTTGTCTTTCAGGGTTCTCCATGGCTACACCTTC | CASSLSFRVLHGYTF
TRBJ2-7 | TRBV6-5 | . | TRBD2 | TGTGCCAGCAGCTCTAGCGGGTACGAGCAGTACTTC | CASSSSGYEQYF
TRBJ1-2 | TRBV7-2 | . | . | TGTGCCAGCAGCTTAGTGACGGGGGACTATGGCTACACCTTC | CASSLVTGDYGYTF
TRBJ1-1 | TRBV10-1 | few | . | TGCGCCAGCAGTGAGGCGCAGAACACTGAAGCTTTCTTT | CASSEAQNTEAFF
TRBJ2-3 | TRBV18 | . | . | TGTGCCAGCTCACCAAAAAGGTGGAGCGATACGCAGTATTTT | CASSPKRWSDTQYF
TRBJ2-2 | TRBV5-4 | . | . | TGTGCCAGCAGCTTGGCCGGTACCGGGGAGCTGTTTTTT | CASSLAGTGELFF
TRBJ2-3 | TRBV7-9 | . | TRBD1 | TGTGCCAGCAGTTTGCCGGGACAGGGGGCTAGTACAGATACGCAGTATTTT | CASSLPGQGASTDTQYF
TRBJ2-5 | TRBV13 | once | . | TGTGCCAGCAGCTGGCAACTAGATTCTGAGACCCAGTACTTC | CASSWQLDSETQYF
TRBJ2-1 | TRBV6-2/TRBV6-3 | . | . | TGTGCCAGCAGTTACTCGAAGGTGGAGACCTACAATGAGCAGTTCTTC | CASSYSKVETYNEQFF
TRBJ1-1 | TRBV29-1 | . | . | TGCAGCGTTGAGAACAGGGCCATGAACACTGAAGCTTTCTTT | CSVENRAMNTEAFF
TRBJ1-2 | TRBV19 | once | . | TGTGCCAGTTTACAGGGAAATTGGGGCTACACCTTC | CASLQGNWGYTF
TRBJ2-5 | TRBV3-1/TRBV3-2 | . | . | TGTGCCAGCAGCATAACAGCGGACCAAGAGACCCAGTACTTC | CASSITADQETQYF
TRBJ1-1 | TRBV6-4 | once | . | TGTGCCAGCAGTGACGGAGGTGCCACTGAAGCTTTCTTT | CASSDGGATEAFF
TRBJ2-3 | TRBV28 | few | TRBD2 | TGTGCCAGCAGTTTCTTAGCGGGAGCGGGGTATTTT | CASSFLAGAGYF
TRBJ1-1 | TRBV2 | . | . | TGTGCCAGCAGTGACGGGGGAATGAACACTGAAGCTTTCTTT | CASSDGGMNTEAFF
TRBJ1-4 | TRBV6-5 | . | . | TGTGCCAGCGCATCATCTGGGGGGGAAGGTGAAAAACTGTTTTTT | CASASSGGEGEKLFF
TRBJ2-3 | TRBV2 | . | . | TGTGCCAGCAGTCCGGACCCAGGGTCGCAGTATTTT | CASSPDPGSQYF
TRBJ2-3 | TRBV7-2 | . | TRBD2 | TGTGCCAGCAGCTTACTAGCGGGGGGCACAGATACGCAGTATTTT | CASSLLAGGTDTQYF
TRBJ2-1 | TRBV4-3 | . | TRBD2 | TGCGCCAGCAGCACAACACAAGCGGGAGGCTACAATGAGCAGTTCTTC | CASSTTQAGGYNEQFF
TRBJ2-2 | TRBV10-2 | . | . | TGCGCCAGCAGTGAGTACGGCGGAGCCTCGCCCGGGGAGCTGTTTTTT | CASSEYGGASPGELFF
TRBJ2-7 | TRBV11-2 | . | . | TGTGCCAGCTACCGGACTGCCTCCTACGAGCAGTACTTC | CASYRTASYEQYF
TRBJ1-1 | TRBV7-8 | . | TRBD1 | TGTGCCAGCAGCTTAGAATCCCAGGGGGTGTGGACTGAAGCTTTCTTT | CASSLESQGVWTEAFF
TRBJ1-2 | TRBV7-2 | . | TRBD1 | TGTGCCAGCAGCTTAGTATCAGGGGGAAGCTATGGCTACACCTTC | CASSLVSGGSYGYTF
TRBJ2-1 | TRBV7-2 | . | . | TGTGCCAGCAGCATACAGGGCCCATCATCTGAGCAGTTCTTC | CASSIQGPSSEQFF
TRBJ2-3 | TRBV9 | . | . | TGTGCCAGCAGCCTTCGACCAGGGAGCACAGATACGCAGTATTTT | CASSLRPGSTDTQYF
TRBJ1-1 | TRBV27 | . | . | TGTGCCAGCAGTCTAACCCCCGGCCCCGGGAGGGGCACTGAAGCTTTCTTT | CASSLTPGPGRGTEAFF
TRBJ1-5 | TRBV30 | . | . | TGTGCCTGGAGTAAAACCCAGGGTAGTCAGCCCCAGCATTTT | CAWSKTQGSQPQHF
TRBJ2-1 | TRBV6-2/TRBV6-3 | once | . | TGTGCCAGCAGTTACTTTATGGGGCCAGCTGAGCAGTTCTTC | CASSYFMGPAEQFF
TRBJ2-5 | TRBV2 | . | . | TGTGCCAGCAGTTCTAGCGCCGAAGAGACCCAGTACTTC | CASSSSAEETQYF
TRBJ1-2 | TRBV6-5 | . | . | TGTGCCAGCAGTTCCGCGGGAGCCAACTATGGCTACACCTTC | CASSSAGANYGYTF
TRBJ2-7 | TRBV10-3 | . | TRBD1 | TGTGCCGTGCGGACAGGGACCTACGAGCAGTACTTC | CAVRTGTYEQYF